This T cell receptor (beta chain) is drawn from a study of CD8 T cells in Susac syndrome. Random-hexamer reverse transcription was applied to about 0.45 to 1 ug RNA. In TCRdb, the immunoSEQ multiplex PCR reads were re-called with MiXCR into one record per CDR3 protein. The sample contains around 85,000 distinct CDR3 sequences, just under 95% of which appear only once. This CDR3 region has 14 residues. V was shortened by 5 bases and J by 8 bases, with 16 bases between the two germline ends. CDR1 MNHEY and CDR2 SVGEGT come from the germline V gene. This TCR came from a human donor with Susac syndrome. The sequenced material came from CD8+ T cells from PBMCs. The chain joins TRBV6-2 or TRBV6-3 to TRBJ2-1; D remains ambiguous. The chain's CDR3 is CASSILTRTDEQFF. CDR3 sequence (DNA): TGTGCCAGCAGTATCCTGACGCGGACGGATGAGCAGTTCTTC.